The 28 T cell receptor beta chains presented below share a single source sample, sequenced in a study of blood T cell repertoires in COVID-19. Measured with immunoSEQ multiplex PCR; TCRdb has only the in-frame clones, and not every one. The table has almost 65,000 clones, 85% to 90% seen once. The specimen was PBMCs or T cells enriched from blood (not recorded which). The receptors stem from a woman aged 40 to 49 who had recovered from COVID-19.

CDR3: CASSSLGDRGNTGELFF. CDR3 sequence (DNA): TGTGCCAGCAGCTCACTAGGGGACAGGGGTAACACCGGGGAGCTGTTTTTT. The V call is TRBV5-8, the J call TRBJ2-2, with 10 bases lining up with TRBD1. Germline assignment: CDR1 SGHTS and CDR2 YDEGEE. The V segment lost 3 bases and the J segment 2 bases; nucleotides outside the gene matches: 7. The CDR3 is made up of 17 amino acids.

A remark on this clone: Sequence at one end of the junction differs from germline and may be a read error. This sequence joins TRBV7-2 and TRBJ2-1, with D perhaps TRBD2 (6 bases). The CDR3 is made up of 16 amino acids. CDR1 and CDR2 (germline): SGHTA, FQGNSA. The CDR3 here is CASSRMVRDSNNEQFF. The CDR3 coding sequence is TGTGCCAGCAGCCGGATGGTGCGGGACTCCAACAATGAGCAGTTCTTC.

This sequence joins TRBV2 and TRBJ2-7; 10 nucleotides line up with TRBD2. The CDR3 runs 17 residues. V was clipped by 4 bases and J by 0 bases; unmatched bases: 9. Germline-derived CDR1 and CDR2 are SNHLY and FYNNEI. The DNA for the CDR3 is TGTGCCAGCAGTGTGCCCAGCGGGGGGGCTAGCTCCTACGAGCAGTACTTC. Translating it yields CASSVPSGGASSYEQYF. The variable domain in full, with the rest retrieved from reference TRBV2 and TRBJ2-7, is EPEVTQTPSHQVTQMGQEVILRCVPISNHLYFYWYRQILGQKVEFLVSFYNNEISEKSEIFDDQFSVERPDGSNFTLKIRSTKLEDSAMYFCASSVPSGGASSYEQYFGPGTRLTVT.

The J gene is TRBJ2-5, the V gene TRBV5-1; the match to TRBD2 covers 13 bases. Germline loops: CDR1 SGHRS, CDR2 YFSETQ. The CDR3 is made up of 17 amino acids. The trim removed 4 bases at V and 1 base at J, leaving 7 bases unmatched. In DNA, the CDR3 is TGCGCCAGCAGCCCCGGACTAGCGGGGGTGACCCAAGAGACCCAGTACTTC. Its protein is CASSPGLAGVTQETQYF.

The V call is TRBV27, the J call TRBJ1-6, with unresolved D. Germline CDR1 and CDR2: MNHEY and SMNVEV (reference sequence). V was cut by 3 bases and J by 2 bases, with 8 bases left in between. The CDR3 covers 15 residues. The CDR3 protein is CASSFSGTYNSPLHF. The CDR3 DNA is TGTGCCAGCAGTTTTTCGGGTACCTATAATTCACCCCTCCACTTT.

The chain couples TRBV25-1 to TRBJ2-2, with D unclear. Germline CDR1 is MGHDK and CDR2 is SYGVNS. Trimming took 7 bases from V and 6 from J, leaving 12 bases between them. The CDR3 covers 13 residues. The CDR3 loop is CASTPEFSGELFF. The CDR3 DNA follows: TGTGCCAGCACCCCAGAATTTTCCGGGGAGCTGTTTTTT.

The chain links TRBV7-2 to TRBJ2-3; 7 bases agree with TRBD2. Trimming removed 1 base from V and 6 bases from J; junction bases left unmatched: 13. CDR3 length: 17 residues. CDR1 and CDR2 (germline): SGHTA, FQGNSA. This CDR3 is CASSLDKGRGWPDTQYF. The CDR3 DNA follows: TGTGCCAGCAGCTTAGACAAAGGGCGGGGGTGGCCTGATACGCAGTATTTT. The complete variable domain, with remaining parts taken from reference TRBV7-2 and TRBJ2-3, reads GAGVSQSPSNKVTEKGKDVELRCDPISGHTALYWYRQSLGQGLEFLIYFQGNSAPDKSGLPSDRFSAERTGGSVSTLTIQRTQQEDSAVYLCASSLDKGRGWPDTQYFGPGTRLTVL.

V usage is TRBV19 and J usage is TRBJ1-1, with a tentative D call TRBD1 (6 bases). This CDR3 is built from 14 residues. The V end lost 3 bases, the J end lost 4 bases, and 12 bases lay between the germline ends. The germline CDR1 and CDR2 sequences are LNHDA and SQIVND (reference sequence). The CDR3 DNA reads TGTGCCAGTAGTATTGGGGGCAGTGGCACTGAAGCTTTCTTT. Encoded protein: CASSIGGSGTEAFF. Drawing the rest from reference TRBV19 and TRBJ1-1, the complete variable domain is DGGITQSPKYLFRKEGQNVTLSCEQNLNHDAMYWYRQDPGQGLRLIYYSQIVNDFQKGDIAEGYSVSREKKESFPLTVTSAQKNPTAFYLCASSIGGSGTEAFFGQGTRLTVV.

The chain recombines TRBV10-2 with TRBJ2-7, with D hard to call. CDR1 and CDR2 (germline): WSHSY, SAAADI. Trimming removed 7 bases from V and 3 bases from J, with 10 bases in between. The CDR3 length is 12 residues. CDR3 sequence (DNA): TGCGCCAGCACCCAAGACAACTACGAGCAGTACTTC. Residues: CASTQDNYEQYF.

This CDR3 reads CASSFLAGVSNTGELFF. The CDR3, as DNA: TGTGCCAGCAGCTTTCTAGCGGGGGTTTCGAACACCGGGGAGCTGTTTTTT. The chain carries TRBV11-2 and TRBJ2-2; 10 positions match TRBD2. Germline assignment: CDR1 SGHAT and CDR2 FQNNGV. The J segment lost 0 bases and the V segment lost 3 bases, leaving 4 bases of the junction unmatched. The CDR3 contains 17 residues.

This sequence joins TRBV19 and TRBJ1-2, with 7 nucleotides matching TRBD1. The ends lost 4 bases at V and 7 bases at J; junction bases unmatched: 6. This CDR3 spans 13 amino acids. Germline V gene data show CDR1 as LNHDA and CDR2 as SQIVND (reference sequence). Written as DNA, the CDR3 is TGTGCCAGTAGTACCGACAGGGTGGCTGGCTACACCTTC. This sequence encodes CASSTDRVAGYTF.

The V and J genes are TRBV11-2 and TRBJ1-1, with D possibly TRBD1 on 6 matching bases. The CDR3 loop spans 14 amino acids. V was pared by 1 base and J by 5 bases, with 11 bases between. The germline V gene has CDR1 SGHAT and CDR2 FQNNGV. CDR3 loop: CASSLVRQGTEAFF. CDR3 DNA: TGTGCCAGCAGCTTAGTTCGGCAGGGGACTGAAGCTTTCTTT.

This clone was recorded a few times. The chain links TRBV6-1 to TRBJ2-5; perhaps TRBD1 as D (7 bases). There are 19 residues in the CDR3. Germline loops: CDR1 MNHNS, CDR2 SASEGT. The germline V and J ends were trimmed by 2 bases and 5 bases, with 27 bases remaining between them. DNA for the CDR3: TGTGCCAGCAGTGAATACAGGGGACTGGTAAGCGCCGGCGGGGAGACCCAGTACTTC. Translating gives CASSEYRGLVSAGGETQYF.

The CDR3 reads CATSRVDRGGYQPQHF. CDR3 DNA sequence: TGTGCCACCAGCAGAGTAGACAGGGGAGGGTATCAGCCCCAGCATTTT. The chain employs TRBV15 and TRBJ1-5; 8 positions match TRBD1. J was trimmed by 5 bases and V by 1 base; bases with no gene match: 7. Germline V CDR1 and CDR2: LNHNV, YYDKDF (reference sequence). The length of the CDR3 is 16 residues.

This sequence joins TRBV20-1 and TRBJ2-7; 9 positions match TRBD2. The CDR3 runs 18 residues. V lost 3 bases, J lost 3 bases, and 18 bases stayed unmatched. CDR1 is DFQATT and CDR2 is SNEGSKA in the germline V gene (reference sequence). CDR3 residues: CSASYGTSISLPIYEQYF. DNA for the CDR3: TGCAGTGCTAGTTACGGGACTAGCATCTCCTTGCCTATCTACGAGCAGTACTTC.

In its sample, this clone was seen a few times. This chain links TRBV9 with TRBJ1-3, with 10 bases lining up with TRBD1. CDR3 length equals 16 residues. Per germline, CDR1 SGDLS and CDR2 YYNGEE. V shed 3 bases, J shed 0 bases, and the junction held 3 bases outside the gene matches. This CDR3 is CASSEGTGDSGNTIYF. CDR3 DNA: TGTGCCAGCAGCGAAGGGACAGGGGACTCTGGAAACACCATATATTTT.

This chain uses TRBV29-1 with TRBJ1-2, with D tentatively TRBD1 (5 bases). Looked up from germline, CDR1 is SQVTM and CDR2 is ANQGSEA. The CDR3 sequence is 13 residues long. With 7 bases removed from V and 4 bases from J, the gap between germline ends came to 16 bases. CDR3 DNA: TGCAGCGGCGGTGGCTCTAGGGGCTATGGCTACACCTTC. Translated, it gives CSGGGSRGYGYTF.

V is TRBV6-5 and J is TRBJ2-2; 7 bases map to TRBD2. CDR1 and CDR2 from the germline V gene are MNHEY and SVGAGI. V shed 4 bases and J 7 bases; nucleotides not matched to a gene: 6. The CDR3 length is 14 residues. CDR3 sequence reads: CASSSSGGGGELFF. The CDR3 DNA sequence: TGTGCCAGCAGTTCATCTGGGGGGGGCGGGGAGCTGTTTTTT.

The chain is built from TRBV20-1 and TRBJ1-1; the match to TRBD1 covers 7 bases. The CDR3 covers 15 residues. V was clipped by 3 bases and J by 7 bases; unmatched bases: 14. Germline values: CDR1 DFQATT, CDR2 SNEGSKA (reference sequence). CDR3: CSASVVQGRIDEAFF. The CDR3 DNA sequence: TGCAGTGCTAGTGTCGTACAGGGGAGGATCGATGAAGCTTTCTTT.

This chain links TRBV7-2 with TRBJ1-2; 11 bases fit TRBD1. Looked up from germline, CDR1 is SGHTA and CDR2 is FQGNSA. Losses at the gene ends were 5 bases for V and 5 bases for J; bases not matched to a gene: 4. The CDR3 length is 14 residues. CDR3 in DNA: TGTGCCAGCAGCCTAGGGACAGGGGGTTATGGCTACACCTTC. This translates into CASSLGTGGYGYTF.

This rearrangement joins TRBV7-8 to TRBJ1-2; D remains ambiguous. Germline-derived CDR1 and CDR2 are SGHVS and FQNEAQ. Between the trimmed V and J ends, which lost 0 bases and 4 bases, there was a span of 9 bases. This CDR3 has 14 residues. As DNA, the CDR3 is TGTGCCAGCAGCTTAGCGTCACAGTTCTATGGCTACACCTTC. It encodes CASSLASQFYGYTF.

This chain connects TRBV9 to TRBJ1-4; 9 bases line up with TRBD1. V trimming: 4 bases; J trimming: 1 base; junction bases outside the gene matches: 5. The CDR3 is made up of 16 amino acids. Per the germline V gene, CDR1 is SGDLS and CDR2 is YYNGEE. DNA for the CDR3: TGTGCCAGCAGCTCCATGACAGGGGGAACTAATGAAAAACTGTTTTTT. Residues: CASSSMTGGTNEKLFF.

The chain combines TRBV15 with TRBJ2-7; D unclear. The V end lost 0 bases, the J end lost 6 bases, and 12 bases lay between the germline ends. Germline CDR1 LNHNV, CDR2 YYDKDF (reference sequence). This CDR3 region has 14 residues. In nucleotides, the CDR3 is TGTGCCACCAGCAGAGATGCAGAAAGAACCGAGCAGTACTTC. Amino acids: CATSRDAERTEQYF.

The V call is TRBV21-1, the J call TRBJ1-1; TRBD1 reflects the table's D call only, with no check against the DNA. TRBV21-1 is marked as a pseudogene. This CDR3 spans 15 amino acids. The CDR3, as DNA: TGTGCCAGCAGCCCTTGGACAGGGGGTCAAAGAGAAGCTTTCTTT. Its translation is CASSPWTGGQREAFF.

This chain connects TRBV11-2 to TRBJ2-1, with 8 bases that match TRBD2. The V and J ends lost 2 bases and 2 bases, in that order; junction bases with no gene match: 5. The CDR3 contains 16 residues. The germline V gene has CDR1 SGHAT and CDR2 FQNNGV. CDR3 nucleotides: TGTGCCAGCAGCTTAATCGGCGGGGGGACCTACAATGAGCAGTTCTTC. Protein sequence: CASSLIGGGTYNEQFF.

The rearrangement uses TRBV7-9 and TRBJ2-1; unclear D gene. The CDR3 is made up of 16 amino acids. Germline V lookup: CDR1 SEHNR, CDR2 FQNEAQ (reference sequence). V lost 0 bases and J 5 bases, leaving 14 bases between the germline ends. CDR3 sequence (DNA): TGTGCCAGCAGCTTAGCGAATCAGTATTCGAACAATGAGCAGTTCTTC. This encodes CASSLANQYSNNEQFF.

The V and J genes are TRBV20-1 and TRBJ1-1, with 9 bases lining up with TRBD1. J gave up 0 bases and V 3 bases, and 8 bases lay outside the gene matches. The CDR3 covers 16 residues. The V gene's germline CDR1 is DFQATT and CDR2 SNEGSKA (reference sequence). In nucleotides, the CDR3 is TGCAGTGCTAGTGGGACAGGGCGAATAATGAACACTGAAGCTTTCTTT. Translating gives CSASGTGRIMNTEAFF.

This rearrangement joins TRBV18 to TRBJ1-6, with TRBD1 identical over 9 bases. This CDR3 has 16 residues. J lost 7 bases, V lost 0 bases, and 4 bases had no gene match. In germline, CDR1 is KGHSH, CDR2 LQKENI. The CDR3, as DNA: TGTGCCAGCTCACCACCGTCAGGACAGGGGAATTCACCCCTCCACTTT. This translates into CASSPPSGQGNSPLHF. Drawing the rest from reference TRBV18 and TRBJ1-6, the complete variable domain is NAGVMQNPRHLVRRRGQEARLRCSPMKGHSHVYWYRQLPEEGLKFMVYLQKENIIDESGMPKERFSAEFPKEGPSILRIQQVVRGDSAAYFCASSPPSGQGNSPLHFGNGTRLTVT.